Each of the 16 T cell receptor beta chains below was sequenced from the same sample in a study of blood T cell repertoires in COVID-19. Using immunoSEQ multiplex PCR, the repertoire was profiled, and TCRdb retains in-frame clones only, with some absent. This table holds some 100,000 clones, roughly 90% found once. The source material was peripheral blood. The receptors come from a man aged 70 or older who had recovered from COVID-19.

This clone was counted a single time. The chain combines TRBV12-5 with TRBJ2-1; tentative D call: TRBD2 (5 bases). The germline V gene encodes CDR1 LGHNT and CDR2 FRNRAP. V was cut by 4 bases and J by 9 bases, with 13 bases left in between. The CDR3 sequence is 13 residues long. CDR3 sequence reads: CASGSSLAGEQFF. CDR3 sequence (DNA): TGTGCTAGTGGTTCCTCCCTGGCGGGTGAGCAGTTCTTC.

The genes are TRBV7-8 and TRBJ2-1, with TRBD1 identical over 8 bases. This CDR3 spans 13 amino acids. J gave up 7 bases and V 5 bases, and 4 bases lay outside the gene matches. CDR1 is SGHVS, CDR2 FQNEAQ, per germline. The CDR3 DNA reads as TGTGCCAGCAGCCAAAGACAGGGGAATGAGCAGTTCTTC. This gives the protein CASSQRQGNEQFF.

The CDR3: CASSKGGQETQYF. The CDR3 DNA sequence: TGTGCCAGCAGCAAAGGCGGGCAAGAGACCCAGTACTTC. V gene TRBV21-1 combines with J gene TRBJ2-5; whether TRBD2, the table's D call, matches the DNA was not checked. TRBV21-1 is recorded as a pseudogene. The CDR3 totals 13 residues.

This clone was recorded only once. The chain is built from TRBV5-1 and TRBJ2-3; 9 positions agree with TRBD2. The V gene end was trimmed by 6 bases and the J gene end by 3 bases; junction bases not matched to a gene: 11. This CDR3 comprises 16 residues. Germline V gene sequence: CDR1 SGHRS, CDR2 YFSETQ. The CDR3 sequence: CASTPRVAGDTDTQYF. For the CDR3, the DNA is TGCGCCAGCACCCCTAGAGTAGCGGGGGATACAGATACGCAGTATTTT.

This clone has just one count. This chain links TRBV28 with TRBJ2-7, with TRBD2 matching over 9 bases. The CDR3 is 12 amino acids. Per germline, CDR1 MDHEN and CDR2 SYDVKM. V trimming: 10 bases; J trimming: 3 bases; junction bases outside the gene matches: 4. CDR3 region: CAIAGGHYEQYF. CDR3 in DNA: TGTGCCATCGCGGGGGGGCACTACGAGCAGTACTTC.

The gene calls are TRBV11-2 and TRBJ1-5; 7 nucleotides line up with TRBD1. Germline trimming cut 2 bases from V and 4 bases from J; bases unmatched to any gene: 2. The germline V gene has CDR1 SGHAT and CDR2 FQNNGV. The CDR3 has 14 amino acids. CDR3 sequence: CASSLSGGNQPQHF. The DNA for the CDR3 is TGTGCCAGCAGCTTATCAGGGGGAAATCAGCCCCAGCATTTT.

This clone has more than one count but fewer than ten. The rearrangement uses TRBV4-3 and TRBJ2-1; D possibly corresponds to TRBD2 (6 bases). Trimming left V 4 bases short and J 0 bases short, with 10 bases between. Germline values: CDR1 LGHNA, CDR2 YSLEER. This CDR3 contains 15 residues. CDR3 loop: CASSPERASYNEQFF. CDR3 coding DNA: TGCGCCAGCAGCCCAGAGCGGGCCTCCTACAATGAGCAGTTCTTC.

This clone has a single count. The genes are TRBV3-1 (or the pseudogene TRBV3-2) and TRBJ1-2; 8 bases fit TRBD1. The junction had 12 bases not matched to a gene; V was cut back by 4 bases and J by 8 bases. CDR3 length: 15 residues. Germline loops: CDR1 LGHDT, CDR2 YNNKEL (reference sequence). CDR3 nucleotides: TGTGCCAGCAGCCCAGAAGGCAGGGGGCGGGGCGGCTACACCTTC. It encodes CASSPEGRGRGGYTF.

This chain joins TRBV15 and TRBJ1-4, with 8 bases lining up with TRBD1. The CDR3 runs 12 residues. J lost 6 bases, V lost 8 bases, and 2 bases had no gene match. Germline CDR1 and CDR2: LNHNV and YYDKDF (reference sequence). Here the CDR3 reads CATGQGYEKLFF. The CDR3 DNA follows: TGTGCCACCGGACAGGGTTATGAAAAACTGTTTTTT. Using reference TRBV15 and TRBJ1-4 for the parts outside the CDR3, the full variable domain is DAMVIQNPRYQVTQFGKPVTLSCSQTLNHNVMYWYQQKSSQAPKLLFHYYDKDFNNEADTPDNFQSRRPNTSFCFLDIRSPGLGDTAMYLCATGQGYEKLFFGSGTQLSVL.

The chain joins TRBV5-6 to TRBJ2-5; possible D gene TRBD1, 6 bases. CDR1 and CDR2 from the germline V gene are SGHDT and YYEEEE. CDR3 length equals 15 residues. Trimming stripped 7 bases from V and 5 bases from J, with 21 bases between. Here the CDR3 DNA reads TGTGCCAGCGGGAAACGGGACATCCTGGGGGAGACCCAGTACTTC. Translation gives CASGKRDILGETQYF.

This CDR3 is CSVGTVDYGYTF. The CDR3 DNA reads TGCAGCGTTGGGACAGTCGACTATGGCTACACCTTC. The chain couples TRBV29-1 to TRBJ1-2; possible D gene TRBD1, 6 bases. The ends were cut back, 4 bases at V and 3 bases at J, with 9 bases in the middle. Germline V gene sequence: CDR1 SQVTM, CDR2 ANQGSEA. This CDR3 spans 12 amino acids.

V gene TRBV7-6 combines with J gene TRBJ1-2, with D maybe TRBD1 (5 bases). V was clipped by 1 base and J by 5 bases, with 8 bases between them. This CDR3 spans 13 amino acids. The V gene's germline CDR1 is SGHVS and CDR2 FNYEAQ. CDR3 sequence: CASSLGGSYGYTF. In DNA, the CDR3 is TGTGCCAGCAGCTTAGGGGGCTCGTATGGCTACACCTTC.

This clone was observed a few times. The V gene is TRBV3-1 (or the pseudogene TRBV3-2), the J gene TRBJ1-2; 8 bases are shared with TRBD1. Germline CDR1 and CDR2: LGHDT and YNNKEL (reference sequence). The CDR3 totals 15 residues. Trimming cost V 3 bases and J 5 bases; bases outside gene matches: 8. The CDR3 DNA reads TGTGCCAGCAGCCAGAAGGACAGGGTAGGATATGGCTACACCTTC. This codes for CASSQKDRVGYGYTF.

This sequence joins TRBV29-1 and TRBJ2-1; 10 bases match TRBD2. Trimming at V came to 3 bases and at J to 8 bases, leaving 13 bases not matched to a gene. Germline loops: CDR1 SQVTM, CDR2 ANQGSEA. This CDR3 is built from 16 residues. The CDR3 DNA reads TGCAGCGTTGAGCGCGTCCTAGCGGGAGATGGGGATGAGCAGTTCTTC. As protein: CSVERVLAGDGDEQFF.

The CDR3 loop is CASSLEGNTIYF. In DNA, the CDR3 is TGTGCCAGCAGCTTGGAGGGAAACACCATATATTTT. The V gene is TRBV7-9, the J gene TRBJ1-3; D unresolved. The CDR3 length is 12 residues. CDR1 and CDR2 from the germline V gene are SEHNR and FQNEAQ (reference sequence). V lost 3 bases and J lost 4, with 4 bases in between.

The rearrangement uses TRBV11-2 and TRBJ1-3; 8 nucleotides align to TRBD1. Germline-derived CDR1 and CDR2 are SGHAT and FQNNGV. J was trimmed by 4 bases and V by 5 bases; bases with no gene match: 4. This CDR3 region has 14 residues. CDR3 sequence reads: CASSVDRAGNTIYF. Written as DNA, the CDR3 is TGTGCCAGCAGCGTGGACAGGGCCGGAAACACCATATATTTT.